Listed here is a single T cell receptor beta chain. Germline V lookup: CDR1 SGHNT, CDR2 YENEEA. The CDR3 consists of 15 residues. The ends were cut back, 1 base at V and 6 bases at J, with 14 bases in the middle. These data belong to a study of blood T cells in healthy people across ages. Primed by a sample-barcoded 5' primer and a J-beta primer mix, a second PCR proceeded for roughly 6 to 12 cycles. Unique molecular identifiers of 12 random nucleotides labeled each cDNA. TCRdb used MiXCR to reprocess the 5' RACE reads, holding one entry per CDR3 protein. The table shows some 900,000 distinct CDR3 sequences, with 45% to 50% occurring only once. The donors, healthy Caucasians from Russia, were aged about 6 to 100. Each donor supplied approximately 10 milliliters of peripheral blood.

The sequencing input was blood. The chain carries TRBV11-3 and TRBJ2-3; a weak D match, TRBD2 (7 bases). The receptor comes from a man aged 25 to 45 in good health. CDR3 residues: CASSLAPGRGDTQYF. Here the CDR3 DNA reads TGTGCCAGCAGCTTAGCTCCAGGGAGGGGGGATACGCAGTATTTT.